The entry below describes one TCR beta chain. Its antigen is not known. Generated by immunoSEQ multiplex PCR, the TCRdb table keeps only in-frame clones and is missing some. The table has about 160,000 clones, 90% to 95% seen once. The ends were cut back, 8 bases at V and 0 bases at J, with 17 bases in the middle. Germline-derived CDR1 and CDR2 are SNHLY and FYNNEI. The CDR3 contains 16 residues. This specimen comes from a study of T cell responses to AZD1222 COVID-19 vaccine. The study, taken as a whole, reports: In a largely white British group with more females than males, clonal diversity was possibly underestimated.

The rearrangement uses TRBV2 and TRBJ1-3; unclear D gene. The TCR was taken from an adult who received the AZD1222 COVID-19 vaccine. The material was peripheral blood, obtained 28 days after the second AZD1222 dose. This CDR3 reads CASALDGGLSGNTIYF. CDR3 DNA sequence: TGTGCCAGCGCCTTGGATGGCGGGCTCTCTGGAAACACCATATATTTT.